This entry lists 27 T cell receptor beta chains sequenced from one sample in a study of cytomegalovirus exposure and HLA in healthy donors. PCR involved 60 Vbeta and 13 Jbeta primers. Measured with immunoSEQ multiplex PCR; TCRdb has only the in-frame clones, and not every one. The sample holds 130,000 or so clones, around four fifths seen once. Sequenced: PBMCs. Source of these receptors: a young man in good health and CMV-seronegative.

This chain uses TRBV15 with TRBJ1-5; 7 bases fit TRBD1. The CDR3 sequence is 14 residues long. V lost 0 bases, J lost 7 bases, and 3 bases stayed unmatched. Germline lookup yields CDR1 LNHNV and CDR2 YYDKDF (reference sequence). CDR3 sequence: CATSRDSGGQPQHF. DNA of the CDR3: TGTGCCACCAGCAGAGATTCAGGGGGACAGCCCCAGCATTTT.

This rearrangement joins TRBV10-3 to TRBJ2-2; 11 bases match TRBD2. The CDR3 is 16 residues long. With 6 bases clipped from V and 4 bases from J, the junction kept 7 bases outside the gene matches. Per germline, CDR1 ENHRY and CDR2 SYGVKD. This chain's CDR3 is CAISPPGTSGTGELFF. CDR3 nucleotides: TGTGCCATCAGCCCTCCCGGGACTAGCGGCACCGGGGAGCTGTTTTTT.

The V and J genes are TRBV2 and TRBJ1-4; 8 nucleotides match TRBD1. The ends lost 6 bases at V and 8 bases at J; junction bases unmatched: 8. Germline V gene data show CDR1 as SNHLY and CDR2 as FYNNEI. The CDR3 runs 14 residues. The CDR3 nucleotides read TGTGCCAGCAGGAGGACAGGGAGTGGGGAAAAACTGTTTTTT. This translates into CASRRTGSGEKLFF.

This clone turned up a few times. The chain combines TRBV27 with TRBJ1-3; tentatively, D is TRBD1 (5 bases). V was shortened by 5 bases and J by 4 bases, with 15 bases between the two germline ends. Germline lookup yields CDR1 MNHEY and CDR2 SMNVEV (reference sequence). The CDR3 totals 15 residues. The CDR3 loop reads CASSQLGDFGNTIYF. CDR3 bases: TGTGCCAGCAGTCAGCTCGGGGACTTCGGAAACACCATATATTTT.

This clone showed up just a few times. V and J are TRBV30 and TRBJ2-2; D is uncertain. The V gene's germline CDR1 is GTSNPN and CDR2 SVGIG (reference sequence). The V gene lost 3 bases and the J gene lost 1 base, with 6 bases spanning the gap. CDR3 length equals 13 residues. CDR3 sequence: CAWRPGNTGELFF. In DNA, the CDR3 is TGTGCCTGGAGACCAGGGAACACCGGGGAGCTGTTTTTT.

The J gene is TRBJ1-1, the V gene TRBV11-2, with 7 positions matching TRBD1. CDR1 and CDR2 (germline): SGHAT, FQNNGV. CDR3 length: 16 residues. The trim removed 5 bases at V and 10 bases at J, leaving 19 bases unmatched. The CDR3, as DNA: TGTGCCAGCAGCCTTGGGCAGGGGGGAGATAAGTGGGGAGCTTTCTTT. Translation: CASSLGQGGDKWGAFF.

DNA of the CDR3: TGTGCCAGTAGTCTTCACTTGGGGCGGGACAGAAATCAGCCCCAGCATTTT. It specifies CASSLHLGRDRNQPQHF. V gene TRBV19 combines with J gene TRBJ1-5, with 7 bases lining up with TRBD1. CDR1 and CDR2 from the germline V gene are LNHDA and SQIVND (reference sequence). V lost 5 bases and J lost 4; bases outside the gene matches: 14. The CDR3 is made up of 17 amino acids.

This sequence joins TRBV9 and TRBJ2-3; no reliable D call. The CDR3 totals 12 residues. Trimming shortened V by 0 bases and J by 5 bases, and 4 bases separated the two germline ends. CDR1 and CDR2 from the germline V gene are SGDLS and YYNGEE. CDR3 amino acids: CASSVDLDTQYF. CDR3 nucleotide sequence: TGTGCCAGCAGCGTAGATCTAGATACGCAGTATTTT.

DNA for the CDR3: TGCAGTGCTGCTGACGGGTCTGAAGCTTTCTTT. This gives the protein CSAADGSEAFF. This chain connects TRBV20-1 to TRBJ1-1; D gene uncertain. Trimming left V 5 bases short and J 6 bases short, with 10 bases between. Germline loops: CDR1 DFQATT, CDR2 SNEGSKA (reference sequence). The CDR3 runs to 11 residues.

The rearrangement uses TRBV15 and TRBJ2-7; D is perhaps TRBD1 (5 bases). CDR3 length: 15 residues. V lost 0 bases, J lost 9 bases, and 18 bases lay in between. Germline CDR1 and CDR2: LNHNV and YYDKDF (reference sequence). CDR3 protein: CATSRDVRGLIAQYF. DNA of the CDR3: TGTGCCACCAGCAGAGATGTAAGGGGTTTAATCGCGCAGTACTTC.

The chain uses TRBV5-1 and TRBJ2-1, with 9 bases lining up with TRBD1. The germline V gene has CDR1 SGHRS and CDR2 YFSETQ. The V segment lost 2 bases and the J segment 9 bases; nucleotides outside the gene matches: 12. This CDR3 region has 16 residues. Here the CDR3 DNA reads TGCGCCAGCAGCTTAAATCGTGGGACAGGGACCGTTGAGCAGTTCTTC. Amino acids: CASSLNRGTGTVEQFF.

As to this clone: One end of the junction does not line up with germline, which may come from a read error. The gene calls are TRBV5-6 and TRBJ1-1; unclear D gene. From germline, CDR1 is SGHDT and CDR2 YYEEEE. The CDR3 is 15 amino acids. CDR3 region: CASSLVGSPATEDFF. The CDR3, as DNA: TGTGCCAGCAGCTTGGTTGGGAGCCCGGCCACTGAAGATTTCTTT.

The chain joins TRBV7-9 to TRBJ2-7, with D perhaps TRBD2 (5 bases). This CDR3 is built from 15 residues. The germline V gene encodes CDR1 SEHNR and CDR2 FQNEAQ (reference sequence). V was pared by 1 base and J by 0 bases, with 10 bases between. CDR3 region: CASSLERGSSYEQYF. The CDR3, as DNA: TGTGCCAGCAGCTTAGAACGGGGTAGCTCCTACGAGCAGTACTTC.

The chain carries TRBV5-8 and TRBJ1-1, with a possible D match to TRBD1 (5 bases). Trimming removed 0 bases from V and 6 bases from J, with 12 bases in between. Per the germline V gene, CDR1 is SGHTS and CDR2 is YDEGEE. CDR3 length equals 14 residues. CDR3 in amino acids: CASSLVVRVAEAFF. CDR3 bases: TGTGCCAGCAGCTTGGTCGTCAGGGTCGCTGAAGCTTTCTTT. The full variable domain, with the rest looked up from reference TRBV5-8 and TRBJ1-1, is EAGVTQSPTHLIKTRGQQATLRCSPISGHTSVYWYQQALGLGLQFLLWYDEGEERNRGNFPPRFSGRQFPNYSSELNVNALELEDSALYLCASSLVVRVAEAFFGQGTRLTVV.

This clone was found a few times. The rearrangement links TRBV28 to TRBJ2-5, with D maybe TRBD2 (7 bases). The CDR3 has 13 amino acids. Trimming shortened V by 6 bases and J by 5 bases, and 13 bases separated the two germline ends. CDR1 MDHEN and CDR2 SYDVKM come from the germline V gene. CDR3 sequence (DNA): TGTGCCAGCAGAGGGGGGGGTCGGGAGACCCAGTACTTC. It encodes CASRGGGRETQYF. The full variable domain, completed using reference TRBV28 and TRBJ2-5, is DVKVTQSSRYLVKRTGEKVFLECVQDMDHENMFWYRQDPGLGLRLIYFSYDVKMKEKGDIPEGYSVSREKKERFSLILESASTNQTSMYLCASRGGGRETQYFGPGTRLLVL.

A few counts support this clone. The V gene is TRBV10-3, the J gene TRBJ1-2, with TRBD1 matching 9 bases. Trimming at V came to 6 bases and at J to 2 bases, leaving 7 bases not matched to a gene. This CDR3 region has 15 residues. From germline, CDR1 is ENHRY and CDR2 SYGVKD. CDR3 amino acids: CAIRAGTGKNYGYTF. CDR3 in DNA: TGTGCCATCAGGGCCGGGACAGGGAAAAACTATGGCTACACCTTC.

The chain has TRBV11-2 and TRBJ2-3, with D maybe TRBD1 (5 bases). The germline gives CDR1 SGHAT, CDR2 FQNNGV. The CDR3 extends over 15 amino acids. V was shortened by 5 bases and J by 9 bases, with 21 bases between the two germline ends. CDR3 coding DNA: TGTGCCAGCAGCCTCCCCGACAGCCTAGGGGCAACGCAGTATTTT. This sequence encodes CASSLPDSLGATQYF.

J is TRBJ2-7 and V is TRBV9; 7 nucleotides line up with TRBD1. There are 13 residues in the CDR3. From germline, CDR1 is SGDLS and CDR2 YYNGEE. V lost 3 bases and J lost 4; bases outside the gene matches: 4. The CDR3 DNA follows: TGTGCCAGCAGCGCTTCGACAGGGTACGAGCAGTACTTC. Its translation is CASSASTGYEQYF.

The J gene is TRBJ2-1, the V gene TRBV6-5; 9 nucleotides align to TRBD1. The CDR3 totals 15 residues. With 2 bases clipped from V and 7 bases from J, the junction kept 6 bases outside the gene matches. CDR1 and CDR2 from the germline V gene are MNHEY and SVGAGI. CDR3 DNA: TGTGCCAGCAGTTACCGGGACAGGGCTCGAAATGAGCAGTTCTTC. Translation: CASSYRDRARNEQFF.

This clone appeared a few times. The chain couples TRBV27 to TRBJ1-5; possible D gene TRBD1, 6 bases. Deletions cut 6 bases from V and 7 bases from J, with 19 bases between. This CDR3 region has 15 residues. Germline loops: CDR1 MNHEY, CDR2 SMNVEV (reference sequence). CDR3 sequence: CASRDSVGSYQPQHF. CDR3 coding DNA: TGTGCCAGCAGGGACAGCGTGGGTTCGTACCAGCCCCAGCATTTT.

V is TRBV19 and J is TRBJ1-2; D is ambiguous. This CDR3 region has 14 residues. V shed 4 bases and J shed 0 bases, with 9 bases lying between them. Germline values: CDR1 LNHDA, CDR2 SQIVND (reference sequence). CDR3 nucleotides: TGTGCCAGTAGTAGACGGGAAACTAACTATGGCTACACCTTC. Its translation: CASSRRETNYGYTF. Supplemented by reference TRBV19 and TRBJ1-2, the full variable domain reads DGGITQSPKYLFRKEGQNVTLSCEQNLNHDAMYWYRQDPGQGLRLIYYSQIVNDFQKGDIAEGYSVSREKKESFPLTVTSAQKNPTAFYLCASSRRETNYGYTFGSGTRLTVV.

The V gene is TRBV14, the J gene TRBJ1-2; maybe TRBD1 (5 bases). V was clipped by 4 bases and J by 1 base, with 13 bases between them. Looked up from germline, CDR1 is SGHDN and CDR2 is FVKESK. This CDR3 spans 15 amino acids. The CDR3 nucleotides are TGTGCCAGCAGCCCCCCGGGAGGGGATAACTATGGCTACACCTTC. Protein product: CASSPPGGDNYGYTF.

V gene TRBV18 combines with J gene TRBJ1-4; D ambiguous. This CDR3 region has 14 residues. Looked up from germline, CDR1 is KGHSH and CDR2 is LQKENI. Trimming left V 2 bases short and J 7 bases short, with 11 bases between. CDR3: CASSPGQSGEKLFF. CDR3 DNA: TGTGCCAGCTCACCAGGGCAGAGTGGTGAAAAACTGTTTTTT.

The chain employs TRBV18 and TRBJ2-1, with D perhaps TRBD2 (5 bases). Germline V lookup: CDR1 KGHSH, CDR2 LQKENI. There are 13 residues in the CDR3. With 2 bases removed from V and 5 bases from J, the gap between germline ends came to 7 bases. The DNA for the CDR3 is TGTGCCAGCTCACCAGGACTTAACAATGAGCAGTTCTTC. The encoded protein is CASSPGLNNEQFF. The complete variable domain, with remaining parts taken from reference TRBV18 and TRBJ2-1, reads NAGVMQNPRHLVRRRGQEARLRCSPMKGHSHVYWYRQLPEEGLKFMVYLQKENIIDESGMPKERFSAEFPKEGPSILRIQQVVRGDSAAYFCASSPGLNNEQFFGPGTRLTVL.

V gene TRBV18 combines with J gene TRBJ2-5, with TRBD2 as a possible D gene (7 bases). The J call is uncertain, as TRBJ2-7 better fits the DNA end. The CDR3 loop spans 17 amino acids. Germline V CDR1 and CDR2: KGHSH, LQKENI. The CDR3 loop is CASSPPLGRGGTYEQYF. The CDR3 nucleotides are TGTGCCAGCTCACCCCCACTGGGTAGGGGGGGTACCTACGAGCAGTACTTC.

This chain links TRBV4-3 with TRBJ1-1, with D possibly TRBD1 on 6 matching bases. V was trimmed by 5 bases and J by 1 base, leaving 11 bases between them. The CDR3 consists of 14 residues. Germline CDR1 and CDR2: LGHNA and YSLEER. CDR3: CASSKGDTNTEAFF. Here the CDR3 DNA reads TGCGCCAGCAGCAAGGGGGACACGAACACTGAAGCTTTCTTT.

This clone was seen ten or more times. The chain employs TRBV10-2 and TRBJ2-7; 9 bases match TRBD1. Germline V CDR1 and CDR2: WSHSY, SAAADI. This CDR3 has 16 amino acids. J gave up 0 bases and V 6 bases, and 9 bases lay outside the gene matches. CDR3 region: CASRDRGTILSYEQYF. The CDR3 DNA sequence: TGCGCCAGCAGGGACAGGGGCACAATTCTCTCCTACGAGCAGTACTTC.